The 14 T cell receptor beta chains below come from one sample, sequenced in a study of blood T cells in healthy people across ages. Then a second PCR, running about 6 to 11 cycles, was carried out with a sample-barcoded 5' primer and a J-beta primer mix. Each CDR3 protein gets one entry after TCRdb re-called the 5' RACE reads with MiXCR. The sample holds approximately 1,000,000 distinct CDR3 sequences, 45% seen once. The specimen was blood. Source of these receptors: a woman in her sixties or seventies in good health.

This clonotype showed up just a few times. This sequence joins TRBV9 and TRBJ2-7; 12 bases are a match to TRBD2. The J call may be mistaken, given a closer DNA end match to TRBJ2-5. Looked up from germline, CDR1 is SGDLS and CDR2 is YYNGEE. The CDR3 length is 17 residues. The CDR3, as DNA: TGTGCCAGCAGCGCCGCGAAATCCGGGACTAGCGGGGAGACCCAGTACTTC. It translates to CASSAAKSGTSGETQYF.

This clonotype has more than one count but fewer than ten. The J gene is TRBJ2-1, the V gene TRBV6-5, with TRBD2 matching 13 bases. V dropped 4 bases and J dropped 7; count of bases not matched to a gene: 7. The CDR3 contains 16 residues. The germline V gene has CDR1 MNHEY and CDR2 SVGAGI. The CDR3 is CASSWILAGGPNEQFF. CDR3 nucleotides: TGTGCCAGCAGTTGGATACTAGCGGGAGGGCCGAATGAGCAGTTCTTC.

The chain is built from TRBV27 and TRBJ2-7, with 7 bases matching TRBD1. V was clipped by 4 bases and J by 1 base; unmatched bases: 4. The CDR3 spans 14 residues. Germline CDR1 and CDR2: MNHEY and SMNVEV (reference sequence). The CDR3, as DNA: TGTGCCAGCAGTTCAGGGGGATGGTCCTACGAGCAGTACTTC. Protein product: CASSSGGWSYEQYF.

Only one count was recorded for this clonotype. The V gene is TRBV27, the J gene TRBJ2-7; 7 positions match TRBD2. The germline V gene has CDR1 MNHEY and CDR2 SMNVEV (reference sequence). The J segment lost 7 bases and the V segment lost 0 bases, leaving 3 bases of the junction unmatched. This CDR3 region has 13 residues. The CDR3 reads CASSLSAGDEQYF. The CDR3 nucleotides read TGTGCCAGCAGTTTATCGGCGGGAGATGAGCAGTACTTC.

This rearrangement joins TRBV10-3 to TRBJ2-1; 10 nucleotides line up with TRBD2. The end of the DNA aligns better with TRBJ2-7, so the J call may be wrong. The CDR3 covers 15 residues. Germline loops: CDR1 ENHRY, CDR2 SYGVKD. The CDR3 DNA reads TGTGCCATCAGAGCCGGGACTAGCGCATACAATGAGCAGTACTTC. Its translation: CAIRAGTSAYNEQYF.

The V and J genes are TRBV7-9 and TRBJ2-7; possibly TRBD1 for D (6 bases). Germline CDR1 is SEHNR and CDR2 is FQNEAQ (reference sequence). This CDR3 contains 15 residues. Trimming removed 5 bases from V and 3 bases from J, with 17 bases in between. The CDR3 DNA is TGTGCCAGCAGCCCAGACTTCAGGGGCTACTACGAGCAGTACTTC. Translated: CASSPDFRGYYEQYF.

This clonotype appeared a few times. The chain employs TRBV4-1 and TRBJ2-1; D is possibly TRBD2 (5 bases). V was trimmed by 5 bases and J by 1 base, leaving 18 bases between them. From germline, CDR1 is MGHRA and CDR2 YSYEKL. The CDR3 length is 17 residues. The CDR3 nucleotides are TGCGCCAGCAGCTTCCGTGCGGGCGGGTTGTCCTACAATGAGCAGTTCTTC. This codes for CASSFRAGGLSYNEQFF.

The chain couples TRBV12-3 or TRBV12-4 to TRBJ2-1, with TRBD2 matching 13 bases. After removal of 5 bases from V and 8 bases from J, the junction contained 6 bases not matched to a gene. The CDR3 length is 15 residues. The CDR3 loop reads CASSPLAGGPDEQFF. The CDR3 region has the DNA TGTGCCAGCAGTCCACTAGCGGGAGGGCCGGATGAGCAGTTCTTC.

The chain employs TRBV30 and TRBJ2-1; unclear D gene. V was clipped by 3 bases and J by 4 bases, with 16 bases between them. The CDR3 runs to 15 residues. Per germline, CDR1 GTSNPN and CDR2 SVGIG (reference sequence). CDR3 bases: TGTGCCTGGAGACGTACCGACTTGGCGTACAATGAGCAGTTCTTC. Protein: CAWRRTDLAYNEQFF.

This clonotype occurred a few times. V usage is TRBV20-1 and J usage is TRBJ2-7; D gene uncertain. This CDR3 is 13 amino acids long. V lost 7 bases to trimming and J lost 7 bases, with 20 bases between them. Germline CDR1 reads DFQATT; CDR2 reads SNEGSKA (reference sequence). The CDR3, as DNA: TGCAGTGTCCCTCCCAGCGTGTACAATGAGCAGTACTTC. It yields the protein CSVPPSVYNEQYF.

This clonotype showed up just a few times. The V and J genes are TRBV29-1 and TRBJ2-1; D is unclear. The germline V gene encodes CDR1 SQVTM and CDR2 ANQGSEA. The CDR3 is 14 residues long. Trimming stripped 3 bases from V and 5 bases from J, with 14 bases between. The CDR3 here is CSVDWGLPNNEQFF. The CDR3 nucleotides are TGCAGCGTTGATTGGGGTCTCCCCAACAATGAGCAGTTCTTC.

The CDR3 is CASKITENSPGEQYF. For the CDR3, the DNA is TGTGCCAGCAAGATCACGGAGAATTCCCCTGGCGAGCAGTACTTC. The genes are TRBV6-5 and TRBJ2-7; D is undetermined. The V end lost 7 bases, the J end lost 6 bases, and 22 bases lay between the germline ends. Germline V CDR1 and CDR2: MNHEY, SVGAGI. The CDR3 loop spans 15 amino acids.

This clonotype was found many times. DNA of the CDR3: TGTGCCAGCAGCCCAGGGCCGGGCTTTGGGTTCGGGCAAGAGACCCAGTACTTC. Its protein product is CASSPGPGFGFGQETQYF. The genes are TRBV7-6 and TRBJ2-5; a weak D match, TRBD1 (5 bases). The germline gives CDR1 SGHVS, CDR2 FNYEAQ. Trimming took 5 bases from V and 2 from J, leaving 24 bases between them. CDR3 length equals 18 residues.

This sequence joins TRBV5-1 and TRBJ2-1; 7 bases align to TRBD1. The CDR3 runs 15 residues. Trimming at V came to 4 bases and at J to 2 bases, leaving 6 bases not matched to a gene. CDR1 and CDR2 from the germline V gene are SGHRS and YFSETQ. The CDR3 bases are TGCGCCAGCAGCCTTACCGGGACAGCCTACAATGAGCAGTTCTTC. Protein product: CASSLTGTAYNEQFF.